The 30 T cell receptor beta chains presented below share a single source sample, sequenced in a study of blood T cell repertoires in COVID-19. The table came from immunoSEQ multiplex PCR; TCRdb's copy has only in-frame clones and leaves some out. Among some 240,000 clones listed, roughly 80% were seen once. Material for sequencing was peripheral blood. All receptors come from an older woman with acute or convalescent COVID-19.

V gene TRBV10-3 combines with J gene TRBJ2-5, with TRBD2 matching 10 bases. With 4 bases clipped from V and 4 bases from J, the junction kept 6 bases outside the gene matches. The CDR3 is 15 residues long. Germline CDR1 and CDR2: ENHRY and SYGVKD. In nucleotides, the CDR3 is TGTGCCATCAGTGGGACAGCTAGCGGGGGAGAGACCCAGTACTTC. Its protein product is CAISGTASGGETQYF.

This clone was found once. The chain carries TRBV6-4 and TRBJ2-7; 9 bases map to TRBD1. V shed 9 bases, J shed 1 base, and the junction held 7 bases outside the gene matches. The germline V gene has CDR1 MRHNA and CDR2 SNTAGT. CDR3 length: 14 amino acids. This CDR3 is CASWDREPSYEQYV. As DNA, the CDR3 is TGTGCCAGTTGGGACAGGGAACCTTCCTACGAGCAGTACGTC.

The chain is built from TRBV9 and TRBJ1-1; D possibly corresponds to TRBD1 (5 bases). V lost 0 bases, J lost 0 bases, and 12 bases lay in between. Per the germline V gene, CDR1 is SGDLS and CDR2 is YYNGEE. CDR3 size: 16 residues. CDR3 sequence: CASSVAGGGLNTEAFF. CDR3 DNA: TGTGCCAGCAGCGTAGCGGGGGGAGGGTTGAACACTGAAGCTTTCTTT.

The sample holds a few counts of this clone. This chain connects TRBV27 to TRBJ1-4, with TRBD1 as a possible D gene (5 bases). Looked up from germline, CDR1 is MNHEY and CDR2 is SMNVEV (reference sequence). The germline V and J ends were trimmed by 5 bases and 8 bases, with 12 bases remaining between them. This CDR3 region has 13 residues. The CDR3 protein is CASSPRYREKLFF. The DNA for the CDR3 is TGTGCCAGCAGTCCACGATACAGGGAAAAACTGTTTTTT.

This chain links TRBV6-6 with TRBJ2-7; 10 nucleotides line up with TRBD2. Germline lookup yields CDR1 MNHNY and CDR2 SVGAGI (reference sequence). Germline trimming cut 7 bases from V and 4 bases from J; bases unmatched to any gene: 13. The CDR3 totals 16 residues. CDR3 sequence: CASIPGLASGLYEQYV. The DNA for the CDR3 is TGTGCCAGCATCCCGGGACTAGCGAGCGGCCTATACGAGCAGTACGTC.

This clone has just one count. This rearrangement joins TRBV5-1 to TRBJ2-6, with D perhaps TRBD1 (6 bases). V was shortened by 3 bases and J by 3 bases, with 16 bases between the two germline ends. The length of the CDR3 is 17 residues. Germline CDR1 reads SGHRS; CDR2 reads YFSETQ. CDR3 DNA: TGCGCCAGCAGCTCCGGGACAAGGGGTTATGGGGCCAACGTCCTGACTTTC. Translation gives CASSSGTRGYGANVLTF.

The rearrangement joins TRBV5-1 to TRBJ2-7; D is perhaps TRBD2 (7 bases). CDR1 is SGHRS, CDR2 YFSETQ, per germline. Deletions cut 3 bases from V and 4 bases from J, with 17 bases between. The CDR3 length is 15 residues. The CDR3 DNA sequence: TGCGCCAGCAGCTCCCAGGTCGGGGGGCAATACGAGCAGTACTTC. Translating gives CASSSQVGGQYEQYF.

CDR3 region: CASSRTQGAVEKLFF. The CDR3 DNA is TGTGCCAGCAGTCGAACACAGGGGGCAGTTGAAAAACTGTTTTTT. The rearrangement joins TRBV6-5 to TRBJ1-4, with 9 bases fitting TRBD1. The CDR3 has 15 amino acids. In germline, CDR1 is MNHEY, CDR2 SVGAGI. After removal of 5 bases from V and 7 bases from J, the junction contained 8 bases not matched to a gene.

This clone was detected only a few times. CDR3 coding DNA: TGTGCCATCAGTGGATCGACAGGGGGGGAGCAGTACTTC. This gives the protein CAISGSTGGEQYF. The chain couples TRBV10-3 to TRBJ2-7; 9 positions agree with TRBD1. V was pared by 4 bases and J by 7 bases, with 5 bases of the junction left unmatched. This CDR3 is built from 13 residues. Germline loops: CDR1 ENHRY, CDR2 SYGVKD.

The chain carries TRBV6-5 and TRBJ2-7; D uncertain. Trimming took 4 bases from V and 2 from J, leaving 3 bases between them. Germline CDR1 is MNHEY and CDR2 is SVGAGI. The CDR3 is 11 amino acids. The CDR3, as DNA: TGTGCCAGCAGTTCAACCTACGAGCAGTACGTC. Translation: CASSSTYEQYV.

The chain combines TRBV4-1 with TRBJ1-1, with D perhaps matching TRBD1 (5 bases). With 6 bases removed from V and 2 bases from J, the gap between germline ends came to 10 bases. CDR1 is MGHRA and CDR2 is YSYEKL in the germline V gene. This CDR3 comprises 13 residues. The CDR3 loop reads CASRRDVNTEAFF. The CDR3 DNA follows: TGCGCCAGCAGGCGGGACGTTAACACTGAAGCTTTCTTT.

The rearrangement joins TRBV9 to TRBJ2-1, with D hard to call. With 0 bases removed from V and 6 bases from J, the gap between germline ends came to 7 bases. There are 13 residues in the CDR3. The germline V gene encodes CDR1 SGDLS and CDR2 YYNGEE. The CDR3 sequence: CASSVGTINEQFF. The CDR3 DNA reads TGTGCCAGCAGCGTAGGAACTATCAATGAGCAGTTCTTC.

This clone was observed a few times. The chain links TRBV6-7 to TRBJ2-7; 7 positions match TRBD1. TRBV6-7 is filed as an ORF, its function uncertain. The CDR3 is 18 residues long. J lost 5 bases, V lost 0 bases, and 16 bases had no gene match. The CDR3, as DNA: TGTGCCAGCAGTTACTCGAAGGGGGACAGACCCTTTAGGGACGAGCAGTACGTC. Residues: CASSYSKGDRPFRDEQYV.

This chain joins TRBV7-2 and TRBJ2-3; D gene unclear. CDR3 length: 13 amino acids. Germline V gene lookup returns CDR1 SGHTA and CDR2 FQGNSA. The ends were cut back, 5 bases at V and 6 bases at J, with 12 bases in the middle. CDR3 coding DNA: TGTGCCAGCAGCGCACGCCTCCGGGATACGCAGTATTTT. Encoded protein: CASSARLRDTQYF.

This clone was seen once. The CDR3 region is CASTGGHEQYV. The CDR3, as DNA: TGTGCCAGCACCGGGGGGCACGAGCAGTACGTC. This sequence joins TRBV5-6 and TRBJ2-7; D perhaps matches TRBD2 (7 bases). Germline loops: CDR1 SGHDT, CDR2 YYEEEE. This CDR3 is 11 amino acids long. V dropped 6 bases and J dropped 5 bases, with 9 bases sitting between them.

The chain combines TRBV24-1 with TRBJ1-6, with D unresolved. V dropped 6 bases and J dropped 9 bases, with 11 bases sitting between them. The CDR3 loop spans 13 amino acids. Germline V CDR1 and CDR2: KGHDR, SFDVKD. The CDR3 here is CATSKGVGSPLHF. DNA for the CDR3: TGTGCCACCAGTAAGGGAGTAGGTTCACCCCTCCACTTT.

The rearrangement joins TRBV7-7 to TRBJ1-6, with D uncertain. V dropped 3 bases and J dropped 5 bases, with 14 bases sitting between them. The V gene's germline CDR1 is SSHAT and CDR2 FNYEAQ (reference sequence). The CDR3 covers 16 residues. This CDR3 is CASSLRADGHNSPLHF. The CDR3 DNA reads TGTGCCAGCAGCTTGAGGGCGGACGGTCATAATTCACCCCTCCACTTT.

The V call is TRBV7-2, the J call TRBJ2-3; 14 bases agree with TRBD2. Germline values: CDR1 SGHTA, CDR2 FQGNSA. This CDR3 spans 18 amino acids. V was clipped by 4 bases and J by 4 bases; unmatched bases: 10. The DNA of the CDR3 is TGTGCCAGCAGCTCCGGACTAGCGGGGGGCCCTGGACCAGATACGCAGTATTTT. This encodes CASSSGLAGGPGPDTQYF.

V gene TRBV10-3 combines with J gene TRBJ1-5; 10 bases are a match to TRBD1. CDR3 length: 14 amino acids. V was clipped by 8 bases and J by 7 bases; unmatched bases: 8. Looked up from germline, CDR1 is ENHRY and CDR2 is SYGVKD. CDR3 sequence (DNA): TGTGCCATCCGTGGGACAGGGGAAAGACAGCCCCAGCATTTT. Its translation is CAIRGTGERQPQHF.

V usage is TRBV6-2 or TRBV6-3 and J usage is TRBJ2-5; 13 bases agree with TRBD2. The germline V gene encodes CDR1 MNHEY and CDR2 SVGEGT. The CDR3 length is 16 residues. The V segment lost 5 bases and the J segment 1 base; nucleotides outside the gene matches: 4. DNA for the CDR3: TGTGCCAGCAGTACCGGACTAGCGGGAGCCCAAGAGACCCAGTACTTC. It yields the protein CASSTGLAGAQETQYF.

The chain joins TRBV7-8 to TRBJ1-1; no definite D call. The length of the CDR3 is 14 residues. V was shortened by 8 bases and J by 0 bases, with 13 bases between the two germline ends. Germline CDR1 SGHVS, CDR2 FQNEAQ. CDR3 protein: CASLRGSLNTEAFF. CDR3 coding DNA: TGTGCCAGCCTACGAGGCAGCTTGAACACTGAAGCTTTCTTT.

The V and J genes are TRBV7-2 and TRBJ2-3; 9 nucleotides match TRBD1. Germline-derived CDR1 and CDR2 are SGHTA and FQGNSA. The length of the CDR3 is 15 residues. The trim removed 10 bases at V and 3 bases at J, leaving 11 bases unmatched. The CDR3 reads CAIRMTGGVTDTQYF. The CDR3 DNA follows: TGTGCCATCCGAATGACAGGGGGGGTAACAGATACGCAGTATTTT.

The rearrangement joins TRBV10-3 to TRBJ2-2; possibly TRBD1 for D (6 bases). V was clipped by 7 bases and J by 7 bases, with 13 bases between them. Germline values: CDR1 ENHRY, CDR2 SYGVKD. The CDR3 length is 13 residues. Here the CDR3 reads CAIMTAGDGELFF. The CDR3 DNA follows: TGTGCCATCATGACCGCAGGGGACGGGGAGCTGTTTTTT.

The chain employs TRBV5-1 and TRBJ2-2; no definite D call. Germline loops: CDR1 SGHRS, CDR2 YFSETQ. This CDR3 has 13 residues. The ends were cut back, 0 bases at V and 5 bases at J, with 5 bases in the middle. CDR3 sequence (DNA): TGCGCCAGCAGCTTGGGCCAGACCGGGGAGCTGTTTTTT. Encoded protein: CASSLGQTGELFF.

The rearrangement joins TRBV19 to TRBJ1-6; D is ambiguous. V lost 3 bases, J lost 9 bases, and 12 bases lay in between. The CDR3 has 14 residues. Germline CDR1 is LNHDA and CDR2 is SQIVND (reference sequence). CDR3 protein: CASSIGGNGSPLHF. In DNA form, the CDR3 reads TGTGCCAGTAGTATTGGAGGGAATGGTTCACCCCTCCACTTT. The full variable domain, rest sourced from reference TRBV19 and TRBJ1-6, is DGGITQSPKYLFRKEGQNVTLSCEQNLNHDAMYWYRQDPGQGLRLIYYSQIVNDFQKGDIAEGYSVSREKKESFPLTVTSAQKNPTAFYLCASSIGGNGSPLHFGNGTRLTVT.

In this sample, this clone turned up a few times. This chain uses TRBV25-1 with TRBJ2-5; possible D gene TRBD1, 6 bases. CDR1 and CDR2 (germline): MGHDK, SYGVNS. The CDR3 extends over 15 amino acids. V gave up 1 base and J gave up 4 bases, with 13 bases separating them. CDR3 DNA sequence: TGTGCCAGCAGTGAATGGGGGCAGGGAATAGAGACCCAGTACTTC. Translated, it gives CASSEWGQGIETQYF. The variable domain in full, completed from reference TRBV25-1 and TRBJ2-5, reads EADIYQTPRYLVIGTGKKITLECSQTMGHDKMYWYQQDPGMELHLIHYSYGVNSTEKGDLSSESTVSRIRTEHFPLTLESARPSHTSQYLCASSEWGQGIETQYFGPGTRLLVL.

The chain has TRBV24-1 and TRBJ2-5; possibly TRBD1 for D (6 bases). Germline V lookup: CDR1 KGHDR, CDR2 SFDVKD. V dropped 2 bases and J dropped 4 bases, with 16 bases sitting between them. CDR3 length: 16 amino acids. The chain's CDR3 is CATSDYPGHGAETQYF. CDR3 sequence (DNA): TGTGCCACCAGTGATTACCCGGGACACGGGGCAGAGACCCAGTACTTC.

The chain uses TRBV24-1 and TRBJ2-3, with 8 bases fitting TRBD1. CDR1 and CDR2 from the germline V gene are KGHDR and SFDVKD. With 8 bases clipped from V and 4 bases from J, the junction kept 4 bases outside the gene matches. The CDR3 length is 13 residues. The CDR3, as DNA: TGTGCCACCAAAACAGGGGGGTCAGATACGCAGTATTTT. This sequence encodes CATKTGGSDTQYF.

The chain links TRBV4-3 to TRBJ1-2, with a possible D match to TRBD1 (5 bases). The CDR3 extends over 14 amino acids. V lost 0 bases to trimming and J lost 8 bases, with 13 bases between them. CDR1 is LGHNA and CDR2 is YSLEER in the germline V gene. In DNA, the CDR3 is TGCGCCAGCAGCCAAGATACGGGGGATAGGGGCTACACCTTC. This gives the protein CASSQDTGDRGYTF.

This clone has only one observation. The chain carries TRBV5-1 and TRBJ2-3; the match to TRBD2 covers 8 bases. The CDR3 consists of 15 residues. After removal of 2 bases from V and 4 bases from J, the junction contained 6 bases not matched to a gene. The V gene's germline CDR1 is SGHRS and CDR2 YFSETQ. CDR3 residues: CASSFRGGRADTQYF. The CDR3 DNA reads as TGCGCCAGCAGCTTCCGCGGGGGGAGGGCAGATACGCAGTATTTT.